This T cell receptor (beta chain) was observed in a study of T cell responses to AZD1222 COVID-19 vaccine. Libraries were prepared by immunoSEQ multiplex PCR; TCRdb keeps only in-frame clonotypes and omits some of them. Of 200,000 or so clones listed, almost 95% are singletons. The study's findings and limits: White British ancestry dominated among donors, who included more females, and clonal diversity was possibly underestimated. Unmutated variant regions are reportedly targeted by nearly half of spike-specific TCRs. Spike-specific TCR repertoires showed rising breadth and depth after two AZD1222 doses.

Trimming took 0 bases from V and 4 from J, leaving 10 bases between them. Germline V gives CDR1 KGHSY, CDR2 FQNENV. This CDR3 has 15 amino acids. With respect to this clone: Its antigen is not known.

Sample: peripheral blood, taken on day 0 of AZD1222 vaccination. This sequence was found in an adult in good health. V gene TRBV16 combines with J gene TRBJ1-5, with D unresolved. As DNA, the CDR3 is TGTGCCAGCAGCCAATCTTCCCGAATTAATCAGCCCCAGCATTTT. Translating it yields CASSQSSRINQPQHF.